Described below is a single T cell receptor (beta chain) sequence and its context. Its matching antigen is unknown. The CDR3 has 14 residues. CDR1 is LGHNA, CDR2 YNFKEQ, per germline. The ends were cut back, 0 bases at V and 4 bases at J, with 7 bases in the middle. The data were obtained in a study of cytomegalovirus exposure and HLA in healthy donors. Regarding the study as a whole: TCR beta V- and J-gene trimming was later associated with a missense DCLRE1C variant. Among TCR sequences, most were rare, though some public TCRs appeared in many donors.

The study ran its PCR with 60 Vbeta and 13 Jbeta primers. The data were produced by immunoSEQ multiplex PCR, yet TCRdb's version contains in-frame clones alone and is incomplete. Of under 200,000 clones in the sample, approximately 67% were seen once. The genes are TRBV4-2 and TRBJ2-1; D not resolved. The sample comprised PBMCs. This clonotype was sampled from a man aged 35 to 55 in good health and CMV-seronegative. Here the CDR3 DNA reads TGTGCCAGCAGCCAAGAAAGCGAGTACAATGAGCAGTTCTTC. This sequence encodes CASSQESEYNEQFF.